The 29 T cell receptor beta chains in this list originate from one sample, sequenced in a study of metastatic and nonmetastatic thyroid tumors. Patients underwent thyroid surgery, and none had received any treatment before it. TCRdb re-processed the PCR reads through MiXCR. The sample holds around 34,000 clones; roughly 20% are singletons and the top ten take over 2.5%. Sequenced material: tumor tissue. The receptors were sampled from a male donor with papillary thyroid cancer or a benign thyroid nodule (not recorded which). Some clones in this sample may be carry-over from other donors' samples.

This clone was counted at least ten times. The gene calls are TRBV6-1 and TRBJ1-5; D is undetermined. Germline V gene sequence: CDR1 MNHNS, CDR2 SASEGT. The CDR3 extends over 15 amino acids. V dropped 6 bases and J dropped 0 bases, with 12 bases sitting between them. The CDR3 spells CASSGTRNSNQPQHF. CDR3 DNA: TGTGCCAGCAGCGGAACGAGAAATAGCAATCAGCCCCAGCATTTT.

This clone has only a few counts. This chain connects TRBV28 to TRBJ2-3; 7 bases are shared with TRBD1. The trim removed 6 bases at V and 6 bases at J, leaving 3 bases unmatched. This CDR3 region has 12 residues. Germline loops: CDR1 MDHEN, CDR2 SYDVKM. CDR3 in DNA: TGTGCCAGCAGCCGACAGGGCGATACGCAGTATTTT. Translated, it gives CASSRQGDTQYF.

With regard to this clone: The junction departs from germline at one end; a sequencing error may be responsible. The DNA for the CDR3 is TGTGCCAGCAGTCGGATTCGGGCAACTAGCACAGGTACGCAGTATTTT. Residues: CASSRIRATSTGTQYF. The V and J genes are TRBV2 and TRBJ2-3, with a tentative D call TRBD2 (6 bases). Germline V lookup: CDR1 SNHLY, CDR2 FYNNEI. The CDR3 runs to 16 residues.

This clone is labeled as medium-sized. The V and J genes are TRBV27 and TRBJ2-7; D might be TRBD2 (5 bases). V dropped 5 bases and J dropped 4 bases, with 15 bases sitting between them. The CDR3 runs to 14 residues. Germline loops: CDR1 MNHEY, CDR2 SMNVEV (reference sequence). The chain's CDR3 is CASSAGIQTYEQYF. DNA for the CDR3: TGTGCCAGCAGTGCCGGGATCCAGACTTACGAGCAGTACTTC.

There are a few counts of this clone. This chain joins TRBV9 and TRBJ2-2; TRBD2 matches at 15 bases. CDR3 length equals 19 residues. The junction had 7 bases not matched to a gene; V was cut back by 3 bases and J by 1 base. Germline V gene sequence: CDR1 SGDLS, CDR2 YYNGEE. CDR3 region: CASSDGTSGRRKNTGELFF. CDR3 DNA sequence: TGTGCCAGCAGCGACGGGACTAGCGGGAGGCGGAAGAACACCGGGGAGCTGTTTTTT. The full variable domain, rest sourced from reference TRBV9 and TRBJ2-2, is DSGVTQTPKHLITATGQRVTLRCSPRSGDLSVYWYQQSLDQGLQFLIQYYNGEERAKGNILERFSAQQFPDLHSELNLSSLELGDSALYFCASSDGTSGRRKNTGELFFGEGSRLTVL.

In this sample, this clone turned up many times. This chain joins TRBV27 and TRBJ2-5; 10 bases are shared with TRBD2. The germline V gene has CDR1 MNHEY and CDR2 SMNVEV (reference sequence). The CDR3 sequence is 14 residues long. After removal of 4 bases from V and 5 bases from J, the junction contained 4 bases not matched to a gene. The CDR3 loop is CASSYTSGIETQYF. CDR3 DNA: TGTGCCAGCAGTTATACTAGCGGGATCGAGACCCAGTACTTC.

This clone was counted only a few times. This chain links TRBV2 with TRBJ2-1; 10 bases match TRBD2. The CDR3 is 15 residues long. V lost 4 bases to trimming and J lost 3 bases; unmatched junction nucleotides: 3. Germline V CDR1 and CDR2: SNHLY, FYNNEI. The CDR3 here is CASSGLAGNYNEQFF. In nucleotides, the CDR3 is TGTGCCAGCAGTGGACTAGCGGGCAACTACAATGAGCAGTTCTTC.

There are many counts of this clone. The chain recombines TRBV7-3 with TRBJ2-1; 9 bases map to TRBD2. The CDR3 totals 16 residues. Germline assignment: CDR1 SGHTA and CDR2 FQGTGA. The V segment lost 7 bases and the J segment 7 bases; nucleotides outside the gene matches: 14. CDR3 loop: CASTTLLAGVSNEQFF. DNA of the CDR3: TGTGCCAGCACCACCCTGTTAGCGGGAGTTAGTAATGAGCAGTTCTTC. Full variable domain (remainder filled in from reference TRBV7-3 and TRBJ2-1): GAGVSQTPSNKVTEKGKYVELRCDPISGHTALYWYRQSLGQGPEFLIYFQGTGAADDSGLPNDRFFAVRPEGSVSTLKIQRTERGDSAVYLCASTTLLAGVSNEQFFGPGTRLTVL.

This clone showed up many times. The CDR3 spells CASSQGDLQYF. The CDR3, as DNA: TGTGCCAGCAGCCAAGGGGACCTGCAGTACTTC. The chain recombines TRBV14 with TRBJ2-7; the D gene could be TRBD1 or TRBD2 (5 bases each). CDR1 SGHDN and CDR2 FVKESK come from the germline V gene. V was shortened by 1 base and J by 9 bases, with 7 bases between the two germline ends. This CDR3 comprises 11 residues. Based on the CDR3 plus reference TRBV14 and TRBJ2-7, the full variable domain is EAGVTQFPSHSVIEKGQTVTLRCDPISGHDNLYWYRRVMGKEIKFLLHFVKESKQDESGMPNNRFLAERTGGTYSTLKVQPAELEDSGVYFCASSQGDLQYFGPGTRLTVT.

This clone came up many times. Possible read error: a much larger clone is one base away. The genes are TRBV27 and TRBJ2-7; weak D call: TRBD1 (5 bases). Germline V gene lookup returns CDR1 MNHEY and CDR2 SMNVEV (reference sequence). The CDR3 has 13 amino acids. V gave up 4 bases and J gave up 3 bases, with 10 bases separating them. The CDR3 spells CASSSQQDYEQYF. CDR3 bases: TGTGCCAGCAGTTCCCAACAGGACTACGAGCAGTACTTC.

The chain recombines TRBV7-7 with TRBJ2-7, with D uncertain. The CDR3 contains 13 residues. V lost 5 bases and J lost 5, with 13 bases in between. Per germline, CDR1 SSHAT and CDR2 FNYEAQ (reference sequence). CDR3 nucleotide sequence: TGTGCCAGCAGCGCTACCTTCACGAACGAGCAGTACTTC. This translates into CASSATFTNEQYF.

This clone has a handful of counts. This chain joins TRBV24-1 and TRBJ2-1, with D tentatively TRBD2 (5 bases). There are 16 residues in the CDR3. Germline assignment: CDR1 KGHDR and CDR2 SFDVKD. The V gene lost 4 bases and the J gene lost 1 base, with 13 bases spanning the gap. The CDR3 coding sequence is TGTGCCACCAGTGAAAGGGCTAGCAAATCCTACAATGAGCAGTTCTTC. This gives the protein CATSERASKSYNEQFF.

This clone was recorded a few times. The chain links TRBV24-1 to TRBJ1-1; D is possibly TRBD1 (5 bases). The CDR3 sequence is 12 residues long. The V gene's germline CDR1 is KGHDR and CDR2 SFDVKD. V dropped 9 bases and J dropped 1 base, with 8 bases sitting between them. The CDR3 region is CATWDGNTEAFF. For the CDR3, the DNA is TGTGCCACCTGGGACGGGAACACTGAAGCTTTCTTT.

The rearrangement links TRBV5-1 to TRBJ2-7; possibly TRBD1 for D (5 bases). From germline, CDR1 is SGHRS and CDR2 YFSETQ. Trimming took off 0 bases at V and 3 bases at J, with 10 bases between the two ends. The CDR3 runs 14 residues. The CDR3 protein is CASSLGVGDYEQYF. In nucleotides, the CDR3 is TGCGCCAGCAGCTTGGGGGTAGGGGACTACGAGCAGTACTTC. The variable domain in full, completed from reference TRBV5-1 and TRBJ2-7, reads KAGVTQTPRYLIKTRGQQVTLSCSPISGHRSVSWYQQTPGQGLQFLFEYFSETQRNKGNFPGRFSGRQFSNSRSEMNVSTLELGDSALYLCASSLGVGDYEQYFGPGTRLTVT.

This clone has at least ten counts. A much bigger clone sits one base away, suggesting this may be a read error. This rearrangement joins TRBV20-1 to TRBJ2-2; 10 positions match TRBD2. Per the germline V gene, CDR1 is DFQATT and CDR2 is SNEGSKA (reference sequence). This CDR3 has 15 amino acids. Here the CDR3 reads CSASGTSGNAGELFF. In DNA form, the CDR3 reads TGCAGTGCTAGTGGAACTAGCGGGAACGCCGGGGAGCTGTTTTTT.

This clone was seen ten or more times. The J gene is TRBJ2-1, the V gene TRBV20-1, with D tentatively TRBD2 (6 bases). Trimming took off 4 bases at V and 5 bases at J, with 18 bases between the two ends. The V gene's germline CDR1 is DFQATT and CDR2 SNEGSKA (reference sequence). This CDR3 contains 15 residues. The chain's CDR3 is CSATRGAGQNNEQFF. In DNA form, the CDR3 reads TGCAGTGCTACCCGGGGAGCGGGCCAAAACAATGAGCAGTTCTTC.

The rearrangement uses TRBV11-1 and TRBJ2-2; TRBD2 agrees at 7 bases. From germline, CDR1 is SGHAT and CDR2 FQDESV (reference sequence). The CDR3 is made up of 16 amino acids. V was pared by 4 bases and J by 14 bases, with 19 bases of the junction left unmatched. The CDR3 nucleotides read TGTGCCAGCAGCTCATCCCTCCGGGACTACACCGGGTATCTGTTTTTT. Translated, it gives CASSSSLRDYTGYLFF.

This clone has ten or more counts. Within the sample, other DNA sequences also encode this same CDR3. The chain recombines TRBV3-1 with TRBJ1-4; possibly TRBD1 for D (5 bases). Trimming cost V 3 bases and J 8 bases, with 16 bases left between them. This CDR3 spans 15 amino acids. Germline V gives CDR1 LGHDT, CDR2 YNNKEL (reference sequence). The CDR3 bases are TGTGCCAGCAGCCATGTTGGGGGGGAGGGAGAAAAACTGTTTTTT. This translates into CASSHVGGEGEKLFF.

This clone was seen ten or more times. The CDR3 region has the DNA TGTGCCAGCAGCCCAGCGGGAGGATCCAATGAGCAGTTCTTC. Its protein is CASSPAGGSNEQFF. V is TRBV7-3 and J is TRBJ2-1; the match to TRBD2 covers 9 bases. CDR1 is SGHTA and CDR2 is FQGTGA in the germline V gene. The V gene end was trimmed by 5 bases and the J gene end by 6 bases; junction bases not matched to a gene: 5. The CDR3 totals 14 residues.

This clone has ten or more counts. The chain is built from TRBV2 and TRBJ2-3; no clear D gene. The CDR3 is 15 residues long. Germline CDR1 reads SNHLY; CDR2 reads FYNNEI. The V end lost 5 bases, the J end lost 4 bases, and 16 bases lay between the germline ends. The CDR3 DNA reads as TGTGCCAGCAGTTTCAGCCCCGCCCCACCAGATACGCAGTATTTT. Encoded protein: CASSFSPAPPDTQYF.

This clone was counted a few times. The chain carries TRBV12-3 or TRBV12-4 and TRBJ2-5; D uncertain. Trimming removed 3 bases at V and 2 bases at J, with 10 bases between. The CDR3 sequence is 14 residues long. The CDR3 loop reads CASSFPETQETQYF. CDR3 nucleotide sequence: TGTGCCAGCAGTTTTCCGGAAACGCAAGAGACCCAGTACTTC.

The chain has TRBV14 and TRBJ2-7; D gene ambiguous. Germline loops: CDR1 SGHDN, CDR2 FVKESK. CDR3 length: 13 residues. V was cut by 8 bases and J by 1 base, with 12 bases left in between. CDR3 bases: TGTGCCAGCTCCGCGGTCGGGTCCTACGAGCAGTACTTC. It is translated as CASSAVGSYEQYF.

On this clone: With a much larger clone just one base away, this may be a read error. The chain joins TRBV5-6 to TRBJ2-7; D could derive from TRBD1 or TRBD2 (5 bases each). The CDR3 has 14 amino acids. Germline V gene sequence: CDR1 SGHDT, CDR2 YYEEEE. CDR3 DNA: TGTGCCATCAGCTTTGGGACCGGATATTACGAGCAGTACTTC. It encodes CAISFGTGYYEQYF.

There are many counts of this clone. This rearrangement joins TRBV6-2 or TRBV6-3 to TRBJ1-5; 9 bases are a match to TRBD1. The V segment lost 8 bases and the J segment 2 bases; nucleotides outside the gene matches: 4. This CDR3 is 14 amino acids long. In germline, CDR1 is MNHEY, CDR2 SVGEGT. The CDR3 region is CASRTGGGNQPQHF. CDR3 nucleotide sequence: TGTGCCAGCCGCACAGGGGGCGGCAATCAGCCCCAGCATTTT.

This clone qualifies as medium-sized (0.01 to 0.1%). This rearrangement joins TRBV20-1 to TRBJ2-5; 9 nucleotides align to TRBD1. The CDR3 runs 12 residues. Germline loops: CDR1 DFQATT, CDR2 SNEGSKA (reference sequence). With 7 bases clipped from V and 6 bases from J, the junction kept 6 bases outside the gene matches. The CDR3 DNA reads TGCAGTGGAGGACAGGGGATTCAGACCCAGTACTTC. This gives the protein CSGGQGIQTQYF.

There are many counts of this clone. The chain carries TRBV3-1 and TRBJ1-2; D is possibly TRBD1 (5 bases). V shed 3 bases and J shed 4 bases, with 12 bases lying between them. Germline-derived CDR1 and CDR2 are LGHDT and YNNKEL (reference sequence). The CDR3 consists of 14 residues. The CDR3 DNA reads as TGTGCCAGCAGCCAGACAGTTTATGGCTATGGCTACACCTTC. Translated, it gives CASSQTVYGYGYTF.

This clone was counted at least ten times. The chain has TRBV28 and TRBJ2-2; no reliable D call. Germline V gene data show CDR1 as MDHEN and CDR2 as SYDVKM. This CDR3 contains 13 residues. Trimming took 4 bases from V and 0 from J, leaving 3 bases between them. In DNA form, the CDR3 reads TGTGCCAGCAGTTCAGCGAACACCGGGGAGCTGTTTTTT. Translated, it gives CASSSANTGELFF.

The chain uses TRBV6-9 and TRBJ2-7; TRBD1 or TRBD2 may be the D gene (6 bases each). Trimming cost V 7 bases and J 4 bases, with 11 bases left between them. The V gene's germline CDR1 is MNHGY and CDR2 SVAAGI. This CDR3 is built from 12 residues. This CDR3 is CASMGAGYEQYF. The CDR3 coding sequence is TGTGCCAGCATGGGGGCGGGATACGAGCAGTACTTC.

V is TRBV3-1 and J is TRBJ1-1; D uncertain. Germline V lookup: CDR1 LGHDT, CDR2 YNNKEL (reference sequence). The length of the CDR3 is 14 residues. V was trimmed by 5 bases and J by 1 base, leaving 11 bases between them. The CDR3 nucleotides are TGTGCCAGCAGCTCGGATACAGCGAACACTGAAGCTTTCTTT. This translates into CASSSDTANTEAFF.